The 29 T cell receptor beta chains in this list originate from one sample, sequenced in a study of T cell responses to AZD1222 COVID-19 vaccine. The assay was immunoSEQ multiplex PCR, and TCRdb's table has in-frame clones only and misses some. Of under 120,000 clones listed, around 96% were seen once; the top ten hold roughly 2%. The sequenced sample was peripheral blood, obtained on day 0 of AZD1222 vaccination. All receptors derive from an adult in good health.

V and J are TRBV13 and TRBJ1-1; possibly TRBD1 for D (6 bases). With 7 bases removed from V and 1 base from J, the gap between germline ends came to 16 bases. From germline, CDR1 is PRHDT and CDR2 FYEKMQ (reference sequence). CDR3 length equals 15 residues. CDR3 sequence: CASTPSWGRNTEAFF. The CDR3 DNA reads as TGTGCCAGCACCCCCTCCTGGGGGCGGAACACTGAAGCTTTCTTT.

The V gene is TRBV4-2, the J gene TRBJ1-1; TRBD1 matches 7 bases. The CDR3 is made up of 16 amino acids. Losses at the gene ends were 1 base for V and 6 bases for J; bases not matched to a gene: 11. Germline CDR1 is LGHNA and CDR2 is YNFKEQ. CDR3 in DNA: TGTGCCAGCAGCCAAGCCACAGGGGCCGGAATGGCTGAAGCTTTCTTT. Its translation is CASSQATGAGMAEAFF.

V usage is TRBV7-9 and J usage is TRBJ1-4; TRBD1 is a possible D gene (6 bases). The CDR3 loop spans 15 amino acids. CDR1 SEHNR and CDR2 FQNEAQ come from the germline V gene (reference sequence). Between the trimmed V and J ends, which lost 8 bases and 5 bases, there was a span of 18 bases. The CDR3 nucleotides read TGTGCCAGCGCATCCCCCTGGACAGCCAATGAAAAACTGTTTTTT. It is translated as CASASPWTANEKLFF.

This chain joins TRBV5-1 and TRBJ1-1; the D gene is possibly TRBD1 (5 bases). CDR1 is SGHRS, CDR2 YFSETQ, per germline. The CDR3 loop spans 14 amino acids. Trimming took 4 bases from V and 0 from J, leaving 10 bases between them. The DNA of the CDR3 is TGCGCCAGCAGCCCCAGGGCTGTGAACACTGAAGCTTTCTTT. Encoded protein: CASSPRAVNTEAFF.

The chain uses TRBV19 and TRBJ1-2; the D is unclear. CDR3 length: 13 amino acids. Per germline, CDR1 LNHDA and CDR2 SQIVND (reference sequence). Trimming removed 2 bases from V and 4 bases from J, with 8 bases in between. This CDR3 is CASSIIMGYGYTF. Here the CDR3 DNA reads TGTGCCAGTAGTATAATCATGGGCTATGGCTACACCTTC.

CDR3 in DNA: TGTGCCACCAGTGATCCGGGAGGGAACACCGGGGAGCTGTTTTTT. This codes for CATSDPGGNTGELFF. The V and J genes are TRBV24-1 and TRBJ2-2; 7 positions agree with TRBD2. The CDR3 has 15 amino acids. Trimming cost V 3 bases and J 1 base; bases outside gene matches: 1. Per the germline V gene, CDR1 is KGHDR and CDR2 is SFDVKD.

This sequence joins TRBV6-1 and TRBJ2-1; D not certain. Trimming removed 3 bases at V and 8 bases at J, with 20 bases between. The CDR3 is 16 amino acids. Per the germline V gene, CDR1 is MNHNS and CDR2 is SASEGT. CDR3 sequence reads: CASSDPYGLGRDEQFF. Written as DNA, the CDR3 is TGTGCCAGCAGTGACCCCTACGGATTGGGTCGGGATGAGCAGTTCTTC.

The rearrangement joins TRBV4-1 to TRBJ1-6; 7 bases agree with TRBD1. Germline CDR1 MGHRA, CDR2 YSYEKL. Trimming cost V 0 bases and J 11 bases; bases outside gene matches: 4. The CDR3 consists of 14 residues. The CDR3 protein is CASSQEQGRTPLHF. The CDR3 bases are TGCGCCAGCAGCCAAGAACAGGGGAGGACACCCCTCCACTTT.

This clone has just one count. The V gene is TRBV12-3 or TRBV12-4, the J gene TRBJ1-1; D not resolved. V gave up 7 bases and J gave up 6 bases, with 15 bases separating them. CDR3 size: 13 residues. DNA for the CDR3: TGTGCCAGCACCACGGGCCTCATCGCTGAAGCTTTCTTT. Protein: CASTTGLIAEAFF.

For the CDR3, the DNA is TGTGCCAGCAGCGGTCCGGGACAGGGGGGATCACCCCTCCACTTT. Its protein is CASSGPGQGGSPLHF. The gene calls are TRBV9 and TRBJ1-6, with TRBD1 matching over 11 bases. This CDR3 comprises 15 residues. CDR1 and CDR2 from the germline V gene are SGDLS and YYNGEE. J was trimmed by 10 bases and V by 3 bases; bases with no gene match: 6.

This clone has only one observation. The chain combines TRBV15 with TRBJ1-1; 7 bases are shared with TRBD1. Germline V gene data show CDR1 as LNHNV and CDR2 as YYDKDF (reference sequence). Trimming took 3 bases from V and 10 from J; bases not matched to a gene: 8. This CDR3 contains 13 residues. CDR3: CATSSPRGRGAFF. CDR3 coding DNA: TGTGCCACCAGCAGTCCGAGGGGGCGCGGAGCTTTCTTT.

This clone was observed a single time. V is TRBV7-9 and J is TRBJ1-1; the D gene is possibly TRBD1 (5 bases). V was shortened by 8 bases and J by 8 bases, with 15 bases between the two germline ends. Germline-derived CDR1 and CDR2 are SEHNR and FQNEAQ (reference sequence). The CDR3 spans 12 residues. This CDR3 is CASGLGGTEAFF. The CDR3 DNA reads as TGTGCCAGCGGCCTCGGGGGAACGGAAGCTTTCTTT.

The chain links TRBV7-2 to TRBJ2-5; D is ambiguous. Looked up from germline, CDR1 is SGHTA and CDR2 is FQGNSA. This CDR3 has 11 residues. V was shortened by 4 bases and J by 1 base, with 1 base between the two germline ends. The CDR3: CASSSQETQYF. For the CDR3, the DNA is TGTGCCAGCAGCTCCCAAGAGACCCAGTACTTC.

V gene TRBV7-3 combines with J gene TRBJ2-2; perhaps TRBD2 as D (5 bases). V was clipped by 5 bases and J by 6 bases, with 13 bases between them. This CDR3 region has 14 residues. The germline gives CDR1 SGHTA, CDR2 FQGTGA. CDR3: CASSPSPSSGELFF. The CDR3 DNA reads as TGTGCCAGCAGCCCCAGTCCTAGCTCCGGGGAGCTGTTTTTT. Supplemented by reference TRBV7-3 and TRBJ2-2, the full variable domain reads GAGVSQTPSNKVTEKGKYVELRCDPISGHTALYWYRQSLGQGPEFLIYFQGTGAADDSGLPNDRFFAVRPEGSVSTLKIQRTERGDSAVYLCASSPSPSSGELFFGEGSRLTVL.

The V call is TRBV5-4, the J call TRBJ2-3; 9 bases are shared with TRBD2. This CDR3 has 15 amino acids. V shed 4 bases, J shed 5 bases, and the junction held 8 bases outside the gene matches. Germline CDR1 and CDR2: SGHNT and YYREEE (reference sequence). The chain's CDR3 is CASSPAGAGGDTQYF. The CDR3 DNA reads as TGTGCCAGCAGCCCTGCGGGAGCGGGAGGAGATACGCAGTATTTT. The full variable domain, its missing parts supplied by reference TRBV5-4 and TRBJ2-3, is ETGVTQSPTHLIKTRGQQVTLRCSSQSGHNTVSWYQQALGQGPQFIFQYYREEENGRGNFPPRFSGLQFPNYSSELNVNALELDDSALYLCASSPAGAGGDTQYFGPGTRLTVL.

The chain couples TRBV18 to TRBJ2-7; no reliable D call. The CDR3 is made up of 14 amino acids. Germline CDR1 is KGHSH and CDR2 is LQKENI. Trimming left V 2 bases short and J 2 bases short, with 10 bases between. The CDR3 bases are TGTGCCAGCTCACCATCTGCCGAGACCTACGAGCAGTACTTC. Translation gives CASSPSAETYEQYF.

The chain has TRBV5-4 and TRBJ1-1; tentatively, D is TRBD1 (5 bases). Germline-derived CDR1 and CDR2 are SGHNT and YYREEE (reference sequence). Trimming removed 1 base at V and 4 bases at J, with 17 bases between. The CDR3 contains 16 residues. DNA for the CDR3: TGTGCCAGCAGCTTGAATAGGGGACTGACGGGCACTGAAGCTTTCTTT. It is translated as CASSLNRGLTGTEAFF.

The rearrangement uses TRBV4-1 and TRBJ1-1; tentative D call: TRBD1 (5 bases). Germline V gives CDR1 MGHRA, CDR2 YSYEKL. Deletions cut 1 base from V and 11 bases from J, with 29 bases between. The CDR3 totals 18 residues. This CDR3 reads CASSQVVLGGVQVSGAFF. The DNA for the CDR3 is TGCGCCAGCAGCCAAGTCGTATTGGGTGGGGTACAGGTTTCGGGGGCTTTCTTT.

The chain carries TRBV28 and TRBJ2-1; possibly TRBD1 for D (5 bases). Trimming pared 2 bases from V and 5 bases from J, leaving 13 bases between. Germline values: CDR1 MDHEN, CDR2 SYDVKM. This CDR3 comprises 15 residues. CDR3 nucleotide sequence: TGTGCCAGCAGTTTAATATCTGACAGCCACAATGAGCAGTTCTTC. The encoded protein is CASSLISDSHNEQFF.

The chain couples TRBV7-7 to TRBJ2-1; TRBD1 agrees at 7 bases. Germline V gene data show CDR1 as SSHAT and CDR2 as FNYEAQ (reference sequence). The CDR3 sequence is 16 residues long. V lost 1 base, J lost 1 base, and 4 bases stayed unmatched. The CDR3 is CASSLEGAGSYNEQFF. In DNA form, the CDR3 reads TGTGCCAGCAGCTTAGAGGGGGCGGGTTCCTACAATGAGCAGTTCTTC.

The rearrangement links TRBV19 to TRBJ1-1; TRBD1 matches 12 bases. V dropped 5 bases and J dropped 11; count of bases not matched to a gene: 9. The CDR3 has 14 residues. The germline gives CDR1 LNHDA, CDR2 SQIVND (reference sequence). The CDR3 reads CASSASGTGGVAFF. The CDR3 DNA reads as TGTGCCAGTAGTGCTTCGGGGACAGGGGGCGTCGCTTTCTTT.

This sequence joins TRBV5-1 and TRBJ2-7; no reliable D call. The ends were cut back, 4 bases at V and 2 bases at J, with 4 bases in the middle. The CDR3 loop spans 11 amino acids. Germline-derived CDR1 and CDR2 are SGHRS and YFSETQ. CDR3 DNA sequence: TGCGCCAGCAGCGAGACCTACGAGCAGTACTTC. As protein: CASSETYEQYF.

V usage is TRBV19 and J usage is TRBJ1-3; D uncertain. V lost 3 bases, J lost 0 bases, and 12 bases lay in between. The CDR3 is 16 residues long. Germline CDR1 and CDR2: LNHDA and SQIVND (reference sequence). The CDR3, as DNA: TGTGCCAGTAGTATTAGGCAGGCCAGCTCTGGAAACACCATATATTTT. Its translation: CASSIRQASSGNTIYF.

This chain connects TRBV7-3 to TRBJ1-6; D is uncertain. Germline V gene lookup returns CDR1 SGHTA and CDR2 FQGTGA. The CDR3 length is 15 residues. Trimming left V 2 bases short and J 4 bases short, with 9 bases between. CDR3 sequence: CASSLEGDYNSPLHF. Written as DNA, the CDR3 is TGTGCCAGCAGCTTAGAGGGAGATTATAATTCACCCCTCCACTTT.

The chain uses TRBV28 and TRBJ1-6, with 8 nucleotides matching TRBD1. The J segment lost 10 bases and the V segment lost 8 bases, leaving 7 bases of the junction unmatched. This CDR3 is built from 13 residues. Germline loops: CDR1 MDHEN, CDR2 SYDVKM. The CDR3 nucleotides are TGTGCCAGCGAAGACAGGGGAGGATCACCCCTCCACTTT. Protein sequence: CASEDRGGSPLHF.

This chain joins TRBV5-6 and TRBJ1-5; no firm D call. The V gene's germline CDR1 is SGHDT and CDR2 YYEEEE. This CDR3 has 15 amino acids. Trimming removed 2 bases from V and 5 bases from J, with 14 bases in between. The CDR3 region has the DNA TGTGCCAGCAGCTTCTGGGGAACAAGCGATCAGCCCCAGCATTTT. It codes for CASSFWGTSDQPQHF.

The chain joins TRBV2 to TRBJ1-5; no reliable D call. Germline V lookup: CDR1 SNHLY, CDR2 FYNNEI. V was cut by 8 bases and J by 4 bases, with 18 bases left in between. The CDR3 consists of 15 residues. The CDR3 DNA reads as TGTGCCAGCGCCTGGTCACCCCCTGGAAATCAGCCCCAGCATTTT. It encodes CASAWSPPGNQPQHF.

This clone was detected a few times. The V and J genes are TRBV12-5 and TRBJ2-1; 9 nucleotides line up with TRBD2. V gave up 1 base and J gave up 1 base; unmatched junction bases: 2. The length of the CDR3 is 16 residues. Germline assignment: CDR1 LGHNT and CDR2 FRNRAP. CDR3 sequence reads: CASGLDLAGSYNEQFF. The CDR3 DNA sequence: TGTGCTAGTGGTTTGGACCTAGCGGGGTCCTACAATGAGCAGTTCTTC.

CDR3 sequence reads: CSVVSYNEQFF. CDR3 sequence (DNA): TGCAGCGTGGTGTCCTACAATGAGCAGTTCTTC. The rearrangement links TRBV29-1 to TRBJ2-1, with D uncertain. The CDR3 runs 11 residues. Germline-derived CDR1 and CDR2 are SQVTM and ANQGSEA. Trimming shortened V by 6 bases and J by 1 base, and 4 bases separated the two germline ends.